Following are 17 T cell receptor beta chains from one sample sequenced in a study of shared clonotypes between healthy human individuals. Repertoires were generated with immunoSEQ multiplex PCR, while TCRdb's copy carries only in-frame clones and drops some. The sample lists about 1.1 million clones, approximately 80% occurring once. What was sequenced was memory CD4+ T cells from PBMCs. The subset here: CD45RA-negative fraction. The origin of the receptors is a man between 18 and 35 years old in good health. Some clones in this sample may be carry-over from other donors' samples.

This clone was observed once. V gene TRBV28 combines with J gene TRBJ2-3; D may match TRBD1 or TRBD2 (5 bases each). This CDR3 region has 16 residues. Trimming took 3 bases from V and 0 from J, leaving 13 bases between them. CDR1 is MDHEN and CDR2 is SYDVKM in the germline V gene. The CDR3 is CASSLGTGLSTDTQYF. The CDR3 bases are TGTGCCAGCAGTTTGGGCACAGGACTTAGCACAGATACGCAGTATTTT.

The J gene is TRBJ1-1, the V gene TRBV10-3, with D possibly being TRBD1 (5 bases). CDR3 length equals 11 residues. Germline V gene lookup returns CDR1 ENHRY and CDR2 SYGVKD. V was clipped by 10 bases and J by 8 bases, with 14 bases between them. CDR3 residues: CATGPGLEAFF. Here the CDR3 DNA reads TGTGCCACCGGCCCAGGGCTGGAAGCTTTCTTT.

Details on this clone: The sample has other DNA sequences that encode this CDR3 too. The J gene is TRBJ1-1, the V gene TRBV27; a weak D match, TRBD1 (5 bases). CDR3 size: 15 residues. The germline V gene encodes CDR1 MNHEY and CDR2 SMNVEV (reference sequence). The V end lost 2 bases, the J end lost 1 base, and 11 bases lay between the germline ends. The CDR3 reads CASSLAGAQNTEAFF. The DNA for the CDR3 is TGTGCCAGCAGTTTAGCTGGGGCACAGAACACTGAAGCTTTCTTT.

This chain joins TRBV5-4 and TRBJ1-1; a possible D gene is TRBD1 (6 bases). V dropped 6 bases and J dropped 3 bases, with 24 bases sitting between them. This CDR3 is built from 17 residues. From germline, CDR1 is SGHNT and CDR2 YYREEE (reference sequence). In DNA form, the CDR3 reads TGTGCCAGCACCTGGGGGGGGACACGGGTGTTGGACACTGAAGCTTTCTTT. This sequence encodes CASTWGGTRVLDTEAFF.

The chain uses TRBV11-2 and TRBJ2-7; TRBD1 agrees at 9 bases. Germline V gene lookup returns CDR1 SGHAT and CDR2 FQNNGV. There are 15 residues in the CDR3. V was pared by 3 bases and J by 7 bases, with 10 bases of the junction left unmatched. This chain's CDR3 is CASSFQRTGAQEQYF. The CDR3 bases are TGTGCCAGCAGCTTTCAGAGGACAGGGGCCCAGGAGCAGTACTTC.

The rearrangement links TRBV27 to TRBJ2-1, with D perhaps matching TRBD2 (6 bases). This CDR3 is 13 amino acids long. Deletions cut 5 bases from V and 13 bases from J, with 18 bases between. CDR1 and CDR2 from the germline V gene are MNHEY and SMNVEV (reference sequence). CDR3 amino acids: CASSGGRTVSQFF. The CDR3 bases are TGTGCCAGCAGTGGGGGGAGGACTGTTAGTCAGTTCTTC.

The chain couples TRBV20-1 to TRBJ1-2; no reliable D call. This CDR3 comprises 11 residues. The V end was cut by 6 bases, the J end by 7 bases, with 12 bases between. In germline, CDR1 is DFQATT, CDR2 SNEGSKA (reference sequence). The CDR3 DNA reads TGCAGTGCCTTGATAGGGAGTGGCTACACCTTC. Translated, it gives CSALIGSGYTF.

The chain recombines TRBV27 with TRBJ2-3, with a weak D call TRBD1 (5 bases). Germline CDR1 reads MNHEY; CDR2 reads SMNVEV (reference sequence). V shed 7 bases and J shed 2 bases, with 16 bases lying between them. The CDR3 totals 15 residues. CDR3 protein: CASKYSTAITDTQYF. The CDR3 DNA reads TGTGCCAGCAAATATTCGACAGCCATCACAGATACGCAGTATTTT.

The genes are TRBV2 and TRBJ2-1, with TRBD1 as a possible D gene (6 bases). Germline lookup yields CDR1 SNHLY and CDR2 FYNNEI. Trimming pared 3 bases from V and 7 bases from J, leaving 16 bases between. The CDR3 sequence is 15 residues long. The CDR3 region is CASSESQMGANEQFF. CDR3 DNA sequence: TGTGCCAGCAGTGAGAGCCAAATGGGGGCAAATGAGCAGTTCTTC.

The chain carries TRBV30 and TRBJ1-3; no clear D. V was clipped by 5 bases and J by 0 bases, with 11 bases between them. The CDR3 loop spans 14 amino acids. The germline CDR1 and CDR2 sequences are GTSNPN and SVGIG (reference sequence). The CDR3: CAWERGRSGNTIYF. In DNA form, the CDR3 reads TGTGCCTGGGAGCGCGGCCGCTCTGGAAACACCATATATTTT.

The genes are TRBV2 and TRBJ2-6; no reliable D call. Trimming stripped 9 bases from V and 6 bases from J, with 6 bases between. The CDR3 is 11 residues long. The germline V gene has CDR1 SNHLY and CDR2 FYNNEI. The CDR3 DNA reads as TGTGCCAGTGCTATGGCCAACGTCCTGACTTTC. Translating it yields CASAMANVLTF. Combining the CDR3 with reference TRBV2 and TRBJ2-6 gives the whole variable domain EPEVTQTPSHQVTQMGQEVILRCVPISNHLYFYWYRQILGQKVEFLVSFYNNEISEKSEIFDDQFSVERPDGSNFTLKIRSTKLEDSAMYFCASAMANVLTFGAGSRLTVL.

J is TRBJ2-1 and V is TRBV6-5; 7 bases agree with TRBD2. The CDR3 length is 13 residues. V dropped 10 bases and J dropped 7; count of bases not matched to a gene: 10. CDR1 and CDR2 (germline): MNHEY, SVGAGI. CDR3 residues: CATRGAGVNEQFF. For the CDR3, the DNA is TGTGCCACCCGCGGGGCGGGAGTGAATGAGCAGTTCTTC.

The V gene is TRBV28, the J gene TRBJ2-3, with 8 positions matching TRBD1. J was trimmed by 4 bases and V by 3 bases; bases with no gene match: 9. Germline CDR1 MDHEN, CDR2 SYDVKM. The CDR3 consists of 16 residues. The DNA for the CDR3 is TGTGCCAGCAGTTTTAATGGACAGGGCTTACCAGATACGCAGTATTTT. The encoded protein is CASSFNGQGLPDTQYF.

The chain joins TRBV29-1 to TRBJ2-4; D not resolved. The CDR3 has 12 amino acids. The V end lost 4 bases, the J end lost 6 bases, and 10 bases lay between the germline ends. CDR1 and CDR2 from the germline V gene are SQVTM and ANQGSEA. CDR3 sequence: CSVAERINIQYF. The CDR3 DNA reads as TGCAGCGTTGCTGAGAGAATAAACATTCAGTACTTC.

The chain is built from TRBV5-1 and TRBJ1-1; 11 nucleotides align to TRBD1. Germline V CDR1 and CDR2: SGHRS, YFSETQ. The J segment lost 3 bases and the V segment lost 7 bases, leaving 8 bases of the junction unmatched. This CDR3 contains 15 residues. In DNA form, the CDR3 reads TGCGCCAGCCCCAGGACAGGGGGCGAGGACACTGAAGCTTTCTTT. Its translation is CASPRTGGEDTEAFF.

In regard to this clone: At the DNA level, this CDR3 is encoded by other sequences in the same sample as well. This chain links TRBV5-6 with TRBJ2-7; 9 nucleotides align to TRBD2. Germline CDR1 is SGHDT and CDR2 is YYEEEE. J gave up 4 bases and V 4 bases, and 3 bases lay outside the gene matches. The CDR3 totals 13 residues. CDR3 residues: CASSKTSGYEQYF. The CDR3 nucleotides are TGTGCCAGCAGCAAGACTAGCGGATACGAGCAGTACTTC. Drawing the rest from reference TRBV5-6 and TRBJ2-7, the complete variable domain is DAGVTQSPTHLIKTRGQQVTLRCSPKSGHDTVSWYQQALGQGPQFIFQYYEEEERQRGNFPDRFSGHQFPNYSSELNVNALLLGDSALYLCASSKTSGYEQYFGPGTRLTVT.

The chain carries TRBV18 and TRBJ2-3; 10 bases align to TRBD1. Looked up from germline, CDR1 is KGHSH and CDR2 is LQKENI. This CDR3 has 16 residues. V lost 4 bases, J lost 4 bases, and 8 bases stayed unmatched. In DNA form, the CDR3 reads TGTGCCAGCTCACAAGACAGGGGGCGGTTAGCAGATACGCAGTATTTT. It encodes CASSQDRGRLADTQYF.